This T cell receptor (beta chain) is from a study of vaccination and CD4 T cells after COVID-19. Study conclusions and caveats: Rising from around 20 to 38, the median of SARS-CoV-2-reactive clonotypes did not change significantly.

The Oncomine TCR Beta short-read assay sequenced DNA from cultured CD4+ T cells. Using its own MiXCR run on the PCR reads, TCRdb lists one record per CDR3 protein. This table holds more than 10,000 distinct CDR3 sequences, roughly 74% found once. Worth noting for this clonotype: Its antigen is unknown.

This sample's treatment: roughly 11-day PBMC culture with coronavirus spike peptide pools or control peptides (ViraFEST assay). Germline loops: CDR1 SGHAT, CDR2 FQNNGV. V shed 4 bases and J shed 7 bases, with 16 bases lying between them. The CDR3 totals 14 residues. The chain carries TRBV11-2 and TRBJ1-2; D gene uncertain. Material for sequencing was CD4+ T cells from blood, cultured in vitro. This sequence originates from a human donor who had recovered from COVID-19. CDR3 coding DNA: TGTGCCAGCAGCTCCTACGCCCACGAGGGTGGCTACACCTTC. This codes for CASSSYAHEGGYTF. The complete variable domain, with remaining parts taken from reference TRBV11-2 and TRBJ1-2, reads EAGVAQSPRYKIIEKRQSVAFWCNPISGHATLYWYQQILGQGPKLLIQFQNNGVVDDSQLPKDRFSAERLKGVDSTLKIQPAKLEDSAVYLCASSSYAHEGGYTFGSGTRLTVV.